There are many counts of the clone carrying this T cell receptor beta chain. No treatment of any kind had been given to any patient before thyroid surgery. This sample was included in a study of metastatic and nonmetastatic thyroid tumors. The CDR3 totals 14 residues. V was shortened by 1 base and J by 2 bases, with 7 bases between the two germline ends. Germline CDR1 is SGHDT and CDR2 is YYEEEE. TCRdb re-called the PCR reads through MiXCR. Of over 9,000 clones listed, 9% to 15% are singletons. What was sequenced was blood. The TCR comes from a female donor with papillary thyroid cancer or a benign thyroid nodule (not recorded which). Some clones in this sample may be carry-over from other donors' samples. This sequence joins TRBV5-6 and TRBJ1-3; no reliable D call. The DNA for the CDR3 is TGTGCCAGCAGCTTGTACCAGGCTGGAAACACCATATATTTT. Its translation is CASSLYQAGNTIYF.